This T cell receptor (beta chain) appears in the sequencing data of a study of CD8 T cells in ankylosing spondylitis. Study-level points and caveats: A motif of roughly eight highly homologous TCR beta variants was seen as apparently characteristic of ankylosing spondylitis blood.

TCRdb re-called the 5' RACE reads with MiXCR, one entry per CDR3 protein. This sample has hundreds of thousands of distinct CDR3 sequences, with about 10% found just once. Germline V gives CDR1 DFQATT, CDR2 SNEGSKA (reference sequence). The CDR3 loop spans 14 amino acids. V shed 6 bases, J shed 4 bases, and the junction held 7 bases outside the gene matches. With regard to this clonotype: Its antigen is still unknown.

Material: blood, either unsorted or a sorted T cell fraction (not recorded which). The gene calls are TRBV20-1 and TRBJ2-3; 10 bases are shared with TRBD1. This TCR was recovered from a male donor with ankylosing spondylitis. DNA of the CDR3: TGCAGTGCCCCGGGACAGGGGACCCCAGATACGCAGTATTTT. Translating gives CSAPGQGTPDTQYF.